Listed below are T cell receptor beta chains from one sample, sequenced in a study of OX40 agonist ivuxolimab in advanced cancers. Here immunoSEQ multiplex PCR was the method, and the copy in TCRdb shows in-frame clones only, minus some. The sample holds 35,000 to 40,000 clones; roughly 82% are singletons and the top ten take approximately 6.9%. The sample was CD4+ or CD8+ T cells sorted from blood, taken in a trial of the OX40 agonist ivuxolimab. The receptors come from an adult with an advanced solid tumor such as melanoma, head and neck, liver or kidney cancer. The CDR3 runs from the conserved cysteine through the conserved F or W. The order of the fields is J gene, D gene, clone size, V gene, CDR3 protein, CDR3 DNA. The D gene is left open where the match is weak. Size is stated for part of the rows, as once, few or many counts, or as a class when the clone is expanded.

TRBJ2-1,TRBD2,.,TRBV27,CATQLSGRAGEQFF,TGTGCCACTCAGCTTAGCGGGAGGGCGGGTGAGCAGTTCTTC
TRBJ2-1,.,few,TRBV9,CASKASISYEQFF,TGTGCCAGCAAGGCTAGTATTTCCTATGAGCAGTTCTTC
TRBJ2-1,TRBD1,.,TRBV5-6,CASSLAFKGALGNEQFF,TGTGCCAGCAGCTTGGCCTTTAAGGGGGCGCTGGGCAATGAGCAGTTCTTC
TRBJ2-1,.,few,TRBV7-9,CASSLRLGAEFF,TGTGCCAGCAGTTTAAGACTGGGCGCCGAGTTCTTC
TRBJ1-1,.,.,TRBV4-1,CASSYRALNTEAFF,TGCGCCAGCAGCTACAGGGCTCTGAACACTGAAGCTTTCTTT
TRBJ2-4,.,.,TRBV5-1,CASSAVIGSQNIQYF,TGCGCCAGCAGCGCGGTTATCGGCTCCCAAAACATTCAGTACTTC
TRBJ1-2,.,few,TRBV7-9,CASSLEGWATSNYGYTF,TGTGCCAGCAGCTTAGAGGGATGGGCGACCTCTAACTATGGCTACACCTTC
TRBJ2-5,.,few,TRBV29-1,CSVKSSGVEQYF,TGCAGCGTTAAATCGTCGGGGGTAGAACAGTACTTC
TRBJ2-5,TRBD2,.,TRBV7-7,CASSLIRGGRETQYF,TGTGCCAGCAGCTTAATTCGTGGCGGGAGAGAGACCCAGTACTTC
TRBJ2-7,TRBD2,.,TRBV12-5,CASGLVISPGLAVSTYEQYF,TGTGCTAGTGGTTTGGTAATATCCCCGGGACTAGCGGTTTCTACCTACGAGCAGTACTTC
TRBJ2-5,.,.,TRBV7-2,CASSLVGGSETQYF,TGTGCCAGCAGCTTAGTGGGTGGGTCGGAGACCCAGTACTTC
TRBJ2-5,TRBD2,.,TRBV10-3,CAISEAGVTQETQYF,TGTGCCATCAGTGAGGCGGGAGTAACTCAAGAGACCCAGTACTTC
TRBJ1-2,.,.,TRBV2,CASSESDGRVAGYTF,TGTGCCAGCAGTGAATCGGATGGCAGGGTGGCTGGCTACACCTTC
TRBJ2-7,.,.,TRBV7-6,CASSGYGPYEQYF,TGTGCCAGTTCCGGCTACGGACCCTACGAGCAGTACTTC
TRBJ2-2,TRBD1,.,TRBV7-9,CASSTDRGGPSRYTGELFF,TGTGCCAGCAGCACCGACAGGGGGGGCCCCTCTAGATACACCGGGGAGCTGTTTTTT
TRBJ2-5,.,.,TRBV7-6,CASSLDRTQETQYF,TGTGCCAGCAGCTTAGACCGGACACAAGAGACCCAGTACTTC
TRBJ2-7,TRBD2,.,TRBV19,CASSIYASGSAEQYF,TGTGCCAGTAGTATCTACGCTAGCGGGAGTGCCGAGCAGTACTTC
TRBJ2-2,TRBD1,.,TRBV5-4,CASSQGQARGPGELFF,TGTGCCAGCAGCCAGGGGCAGGCAAGGGGGCCCGGGGAGCTGTTTTTT
TRBJ2-7,TRBD1,.,TRBV7-2,CASSIGQGKQYF,TGTGCCAGCAGCATCGGACAGGGCAAGCAGTACTTC
TRBJ1-1,.,.,TRBV5-6,CASSPRGRLTVAFF,TGTGCCAGCAGCCCTCGAGGACGGCTTACCGTGGCATTCTTT
TRBJ1-2,.,.,TRBV4-2,CASSLRGPDYGYTF,TGTGCCAGCAGCCTTAGAGGCCCGGACTATGGCTACACCTTC
TRBJ2-1,TRBD2,once,TRBV7-2,CASSSAGGLGQFF,TGTGCCAGCAGCTCAGCGGGAGGTTTGGGGCAGTTCTTC
TRBJ2-1,.,.,TRBV2,CASKKDQDNEQFF,TGTGCCAGCAAAAAGGACCAGGACAATGAGCAGTTCTTC
TRBJ1-1,.,.,TRBV29-1,CSVEGGDTEAFF,TGCAGCGTTGAGGGAGGGGACACTGAAGCTTTCTTT
TRBJ2-3,TRBD2,.,TRBV7-2,CASSFLGLAGQTDTQYF,TGTGCCAGCAGCTTCCTGGGACTAGCGGGCCAAACAGATACGCAGTATTTT
TRBJ2-1,TRBD2,.,TRBV5-1,CASSLVGTSGYNEQFF,TGCGCCAGCAGCTTGGTCGGGACTAGCGGGTACAATGAGCAGTTCTTC